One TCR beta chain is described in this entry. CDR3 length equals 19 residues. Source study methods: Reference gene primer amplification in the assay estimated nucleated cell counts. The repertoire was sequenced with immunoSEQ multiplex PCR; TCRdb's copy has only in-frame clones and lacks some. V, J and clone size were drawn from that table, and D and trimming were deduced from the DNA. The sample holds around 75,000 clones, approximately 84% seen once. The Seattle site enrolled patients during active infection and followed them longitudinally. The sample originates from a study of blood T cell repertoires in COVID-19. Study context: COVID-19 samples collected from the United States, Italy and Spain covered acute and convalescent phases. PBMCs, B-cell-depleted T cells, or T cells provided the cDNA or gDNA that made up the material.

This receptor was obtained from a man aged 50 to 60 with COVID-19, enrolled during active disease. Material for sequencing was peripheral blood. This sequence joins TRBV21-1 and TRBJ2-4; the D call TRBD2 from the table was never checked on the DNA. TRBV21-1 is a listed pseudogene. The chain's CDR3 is CASSKVKGALGPAKNIQYF. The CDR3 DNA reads TGTGCCAGCAGCAAAGTGAAGGGAGCCCTTGGTCCAGCCAAAAACATTCAGTACTTC.